This T cell receptor beta chain was identified during a study of blood T cell repertoires in COVID-19. For the study at large: COVID-19 samples from acute and convalescent phases originated in the United States, Italy and Spain. The analysed material was cDNA or gDNA that came from T cells, B-cell-depleted T cells, or PBMCs.

How the authors handled the data: The assay estimated nucleated cells by amplifying reference gene primers. Only in-frame clones appear in the TCRdb table, and some are missing; sequencing was by immunoSEQ multiplex PCR. The D gene and trimming were derived from the DNA, and the V and J assignments and clone size from that table. Of more than 110,000 clones in the sample, over 60% are singletons; the top ten hold approximately 5%. V was shortened by 6 bases and J by 3 bases, with 11 bases between the two germline ends. Germline V gene data show CDR1 as SGHRS and CDR2 as YFSETQ. The CDR3 has 13 amino acids.

Sequenced: peripheral blood. This sequence was found in a woman of 80 years or more with active or convalescent COVID-19. The rearrangement uses TRBV5-1 and TRBJ2-3; weak D call: TRBD1 (8 bases). The CDR3 nucleotides are TGCGCCAGCAACAGGGGGGGAACAGATACGCAGTATTTT. It specifies CASNRGGTDTQYF.